This T cell receptor beta chain was captured in a study of Ad26.COV2.S vaccination and SARS-CoV-2 variants. Study-level information: Participants got Ad26.COV2.S intramuscularly, once or twice 56 days apart.

The treatment is: around 19 received Ad26.COV2.S at low or high dose, single or two shots; 5 received placebo; per-sample allocation not given. Collection of the samples took place on day 63 after the first injection of vaccine or placebo. Clones were sequenced by immunoSEQ multiplex PCR, and TCRdb holds only the in-frame ones, with some missing. The sample holds 440,000 or so clones, roughly nine tenths seen once. Looked up from germline, CDR1 is LNHDA and CDR2 is SQIVND (reference sequence). The junction had 5 bases not matched to a gene; V was cut back by 3 bases and J by 3 bases. CDR3 size: 14 residues. Comment on this clone: Antigen: not known.

Study outcomes and limitations: CD8+ and CD4+ T cells specific for spike reportedly responded with substantial breadth after vaccination.

The source was peripheral blood, collected in a trial of Ad26.COV2.S vaccine versus placebo. This receptor was identified in a person aged 18-60 years who received the Ad26.COV2.S COVID-19 vaccine or a placebo. The chain combines TRBV19 with TRBJ2-7, with 7 bases aligning to TRBD2. CDR3 bases: TGTGCCAGTAGTATGAGACTAGCCGACTACGAGCAGTACTTC. Its protein product is CASSMRLADYEQYF.